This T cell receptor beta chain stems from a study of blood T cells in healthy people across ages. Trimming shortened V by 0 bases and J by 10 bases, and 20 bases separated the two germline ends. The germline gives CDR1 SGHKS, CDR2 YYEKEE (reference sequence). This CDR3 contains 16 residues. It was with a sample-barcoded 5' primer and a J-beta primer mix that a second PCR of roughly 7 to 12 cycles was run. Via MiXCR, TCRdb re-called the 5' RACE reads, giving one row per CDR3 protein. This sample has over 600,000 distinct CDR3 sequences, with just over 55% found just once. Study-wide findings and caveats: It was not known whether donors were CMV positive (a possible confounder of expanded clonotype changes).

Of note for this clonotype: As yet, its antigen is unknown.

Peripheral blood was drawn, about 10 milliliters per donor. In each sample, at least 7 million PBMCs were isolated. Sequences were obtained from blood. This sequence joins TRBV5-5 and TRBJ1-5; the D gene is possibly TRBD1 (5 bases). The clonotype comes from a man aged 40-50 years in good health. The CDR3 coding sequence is TGTGCCAGCAGCTTGGAGTTGGCCGGGGGGGAAAGACCCCAGCATTTT. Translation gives CASSLELAGGERPQHF.